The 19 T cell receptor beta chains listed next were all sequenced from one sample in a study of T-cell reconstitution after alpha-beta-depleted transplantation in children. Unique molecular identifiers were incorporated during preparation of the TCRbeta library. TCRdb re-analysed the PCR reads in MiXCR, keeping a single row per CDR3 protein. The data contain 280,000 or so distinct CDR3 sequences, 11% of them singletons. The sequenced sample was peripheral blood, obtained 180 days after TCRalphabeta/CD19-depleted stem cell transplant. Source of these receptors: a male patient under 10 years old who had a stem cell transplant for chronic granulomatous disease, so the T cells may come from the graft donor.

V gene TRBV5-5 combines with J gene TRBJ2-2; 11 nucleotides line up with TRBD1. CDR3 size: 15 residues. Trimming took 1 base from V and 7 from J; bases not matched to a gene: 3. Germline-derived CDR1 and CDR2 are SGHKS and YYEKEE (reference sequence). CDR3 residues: CASSLWTGGIGELFF. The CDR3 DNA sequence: TGTGCCAGCAGCTTGTGGACAGGGGGCATCGGGGAGCTGTTTTTT.

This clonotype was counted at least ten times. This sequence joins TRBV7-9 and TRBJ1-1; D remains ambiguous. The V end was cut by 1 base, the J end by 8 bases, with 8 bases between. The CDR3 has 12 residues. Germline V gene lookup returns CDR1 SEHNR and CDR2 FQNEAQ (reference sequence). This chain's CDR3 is CASSLDGVEAFF. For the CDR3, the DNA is TGTGCCAGCAGCTTAGACGGTGTCGAAGCTTTCTTT. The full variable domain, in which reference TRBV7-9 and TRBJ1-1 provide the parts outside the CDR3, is DTGVSQNPRHKITKRGQNVTFRCDPISEHNRLYWYRQTLGQGPEFLTYFQNEAQLEKSRLLSDRFSAERPKGSFSTLEIQRTEQGDSAMYLCASSLDGVEAFFGQGTRLTVV.

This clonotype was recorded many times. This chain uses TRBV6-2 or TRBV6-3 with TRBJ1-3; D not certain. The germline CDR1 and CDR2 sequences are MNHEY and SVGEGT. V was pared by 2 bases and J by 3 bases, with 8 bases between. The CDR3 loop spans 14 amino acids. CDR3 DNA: TGTGCCAGCAGTTACCGGGCGGGTGGAAACACCATATATTTT. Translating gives CASSYRAGGNTIYF.

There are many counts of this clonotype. DNA of the CDR3: TGTGCCACCTCTAGCGGGGACGGAAGAGATACGCAGTATTTT. Residues: CATSSGDGRDTQYF. This rearrangement joins TRBV10-3 to TRBJ2-3; TRBD2 agrees at 9 bases. After removal of 10 bases from V and 5 bases from J, the junction contained 10 bases not matched to a gene. Germline V gives CDR1 ENHRY, CDR2 SYGVKD. The length of the CDR3 is 14 residues.

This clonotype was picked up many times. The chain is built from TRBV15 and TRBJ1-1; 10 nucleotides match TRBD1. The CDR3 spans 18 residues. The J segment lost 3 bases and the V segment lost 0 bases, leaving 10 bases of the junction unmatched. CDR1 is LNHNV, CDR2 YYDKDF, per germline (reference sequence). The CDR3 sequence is CATSRDHNTGTGDTEAFF. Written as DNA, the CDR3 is TGTGCCACCAGCAGAGACCACAATACCGGGACAGGGGACACTGAAGCTTTCTTT.

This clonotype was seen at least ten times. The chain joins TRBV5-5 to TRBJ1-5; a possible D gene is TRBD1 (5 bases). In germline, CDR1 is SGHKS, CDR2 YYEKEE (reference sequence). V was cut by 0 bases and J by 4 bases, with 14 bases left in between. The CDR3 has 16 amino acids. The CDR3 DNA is TGTGCCAGCAGCTTGGGCTTCGGGGGGTCGAATCAGCCCCAGCATTTT. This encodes CASSLGFGGSNQPQHF.

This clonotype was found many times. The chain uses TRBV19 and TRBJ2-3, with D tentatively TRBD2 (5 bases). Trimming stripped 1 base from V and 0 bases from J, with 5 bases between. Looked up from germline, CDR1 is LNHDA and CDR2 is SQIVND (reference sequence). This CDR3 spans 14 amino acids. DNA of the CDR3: TGTGCCAGTAGTATAGCGGGAAGCACAGATACGCAGTATTTT. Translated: CASSIAGSTDTQYF.

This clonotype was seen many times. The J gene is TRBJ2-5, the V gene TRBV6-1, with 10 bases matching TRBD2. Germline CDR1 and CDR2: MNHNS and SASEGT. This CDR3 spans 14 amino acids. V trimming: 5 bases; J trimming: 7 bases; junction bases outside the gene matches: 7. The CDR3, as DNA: TGTGCCAGCAGTAAGCGGGGGGGCCGCGGGACCCAGTACTTC. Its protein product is CASSKRGGRGTQYF.

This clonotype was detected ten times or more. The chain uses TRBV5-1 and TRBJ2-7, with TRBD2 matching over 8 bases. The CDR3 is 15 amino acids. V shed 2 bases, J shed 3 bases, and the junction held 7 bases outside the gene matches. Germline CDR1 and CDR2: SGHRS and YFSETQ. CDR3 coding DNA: TGCGCCAGCAGCTTTGCGGGGGGCTTGTTCTACGAGCAGTACTTC. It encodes CASSFAGGLFYEQYF.

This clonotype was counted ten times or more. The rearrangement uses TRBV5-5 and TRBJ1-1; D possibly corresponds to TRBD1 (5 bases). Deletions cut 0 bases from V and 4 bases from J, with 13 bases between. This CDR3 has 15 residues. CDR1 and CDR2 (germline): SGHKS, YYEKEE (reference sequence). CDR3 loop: CASSLDSRESTEAFF. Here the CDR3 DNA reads TGTGCCAGCAGCTTGGATTCCAGGGAGAGCACTGAAGCTTTCTTT. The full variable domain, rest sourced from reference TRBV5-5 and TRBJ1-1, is DAGVTQSPTHLIKTRGQQVTLRCSPISGHKSVSWYQQVLGQGPQFIFQYYEKEERGRGNFPDRFSARQFPNYSSELNVNALLLGDSALYLCASSLDSRESTEAFFGQGTRLTVV.

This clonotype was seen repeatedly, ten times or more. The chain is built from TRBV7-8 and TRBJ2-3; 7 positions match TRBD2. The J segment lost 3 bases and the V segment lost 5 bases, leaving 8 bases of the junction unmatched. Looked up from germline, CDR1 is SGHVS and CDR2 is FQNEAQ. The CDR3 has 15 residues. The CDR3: CASSPDRRGTDTQYF. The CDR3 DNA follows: TGTGCCAGCAGCCCCGATAGGCGGGGGACAGATACGCAGTATTTT.

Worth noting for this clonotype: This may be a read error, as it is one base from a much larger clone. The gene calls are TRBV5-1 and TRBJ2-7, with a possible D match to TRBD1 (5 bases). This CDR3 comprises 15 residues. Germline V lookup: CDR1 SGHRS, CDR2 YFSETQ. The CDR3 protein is CANSLIRGNSYEQYF. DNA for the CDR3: TGCGCCAACAGCTTGATTAGGGGCAACTCCTACGAGCAGTACTTC.

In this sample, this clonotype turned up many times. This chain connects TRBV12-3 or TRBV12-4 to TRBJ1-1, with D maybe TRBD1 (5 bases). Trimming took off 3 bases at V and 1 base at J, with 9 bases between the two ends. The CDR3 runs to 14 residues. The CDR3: CASSFDSSNTEAFF. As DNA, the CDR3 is TGTGCCAGCAGTTTTGACAGTTCGAACACTGAAGCTTTCTTT.

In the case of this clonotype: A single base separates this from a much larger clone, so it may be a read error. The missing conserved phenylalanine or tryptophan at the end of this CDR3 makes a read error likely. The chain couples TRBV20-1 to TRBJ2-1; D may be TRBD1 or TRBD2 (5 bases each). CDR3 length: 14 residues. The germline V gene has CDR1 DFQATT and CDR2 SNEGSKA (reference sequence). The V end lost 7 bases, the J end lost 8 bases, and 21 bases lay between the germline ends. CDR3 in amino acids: CSVSAGKRGDEQFL. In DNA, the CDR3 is TGCAGTGTAAGTGCCGGGAAACGAGGGGATGAGCAGTTCTTG.

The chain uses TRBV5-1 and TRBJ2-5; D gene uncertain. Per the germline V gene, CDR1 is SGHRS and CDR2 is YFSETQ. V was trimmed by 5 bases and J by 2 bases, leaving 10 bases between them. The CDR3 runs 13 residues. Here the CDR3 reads CASSKRGQETQYF. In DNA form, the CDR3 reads TGCGCCAGCAGTAAGAGAGGTCAAGAGACCCAGTACTTC.

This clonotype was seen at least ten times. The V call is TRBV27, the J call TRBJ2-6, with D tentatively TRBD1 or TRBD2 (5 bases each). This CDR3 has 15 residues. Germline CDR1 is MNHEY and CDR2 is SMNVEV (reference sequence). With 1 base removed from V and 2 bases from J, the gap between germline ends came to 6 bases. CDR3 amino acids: CASSLWGTGANVLTF. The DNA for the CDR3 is TGTGCCAGCAGTTTATGGGGGACTGGGGCCAACGTCCTGACTTTC.

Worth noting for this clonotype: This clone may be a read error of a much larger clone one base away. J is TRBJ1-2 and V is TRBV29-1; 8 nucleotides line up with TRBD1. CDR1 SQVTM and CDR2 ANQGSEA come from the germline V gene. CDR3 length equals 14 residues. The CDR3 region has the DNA TGCGGCGTTGAAGCGCAGGGGGCCGACTATGGCGACACCTTC. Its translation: CGVEAQGADYGDTF.

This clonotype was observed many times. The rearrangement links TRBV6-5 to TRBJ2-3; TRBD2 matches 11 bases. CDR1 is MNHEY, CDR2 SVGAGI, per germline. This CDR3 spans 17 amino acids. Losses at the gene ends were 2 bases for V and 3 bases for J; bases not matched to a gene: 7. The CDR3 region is CASSYTVAGGPTDTQYF. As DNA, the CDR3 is TGTGCCAGCAGTTACACAGTAGCGGGAGGGCCTACAGATACGCAGTATTTT.

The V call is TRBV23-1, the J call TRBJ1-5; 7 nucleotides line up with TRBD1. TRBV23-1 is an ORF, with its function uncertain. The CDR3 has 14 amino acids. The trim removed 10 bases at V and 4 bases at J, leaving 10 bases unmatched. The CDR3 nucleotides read TGCGCCACCGTCCTCGGGACAGCAAATCAGCCCCAGCATTTT. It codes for CATVLGTANQPQHF.